This TCR beta chain came from a study of blood T cell repertoires in COVID-19. Overall study context: The analysed material was cDNA or gDNA that came from T cells, B-cell-depleted T cells, or PBMCs.

Methods used by the authors: Scientists estimated how many nucleated cells there were by amplifying reference gene primers. Assay: immunoSEQ multiplex PCR; the TCRdb copy retains only in-frame clones and omits some. Clonal size and the V and J genes are those of that table, whereas D and trimming came from the DNA. The table lists about 220,000 clones, 80% of them singletons. Germline V gene sequence: CDR1 SGDLS, CDR2 YYNGEE. V was clipped by 0 bases and J by 2 bases, with 10 bases between them. This CDR3 has 15 residues. The chain combines TRBV9 with TRBJ2-3; D may be TRBD2 (5 bases). The sequencing sample was made of peripheral blood. The sequence was obtained from a human donor in a cohort sampled during active COVID-19. The CDR3 protein is CASSVGRGYTDTQYF. DNA for the CDR3: TGTGCCAGCAGCGTAGGACGGGGTTACACAGATACGCAGTATTTT.